This T cell receptor beta chain was captured by sequencing in a study of technical replicates of blood from a handful of donors (dated by TCRdb to about 2017). V loses 5 bases of germline sequence and J loses 5 bases, and the interval between the two ends is 22 bases. Including the terminal cysteine and phenylalanine, the CDR3 comprises 17 residues. Left in the record is the CDR3 DNA by itself, 51 bases read in frame from the first base. The germline V gene (reference sequence) specifies LNHDA as CDR1 and SQIVND as CDR2. Concerning this clone: Its recognized antigen is unknown. No much larger clonotype is one base removed from it; base qualities were not supplied.

The library came from the immunoSEQ multiplex PCR assay. In its TCRdb copy, this immuneACCESS table keeps in-frame sequences only and misses some clones. Where compared with another copy, unresolved V genes explain less than half of these, and the others have no known cause. The sample table shows about 83,000 clones, and roughly 94% are seen once. Roughly 0.24% of the sample lies in the top ten. The chain couples TRBV19 to TRBJ1-5, and the D gene may be TRBD1, 5 bases matching. The source of this sequence is a human donor in good health. What was sequenced was T cells isolated from PBMCs. The CDR3 amino acid sequence is: CASSAPRSREGDQPQHF. The base sequence is TGTGCCAGTAGTGCACCCCGGTCCAGGGAGGGTGATCAGCCCCAGCATTTT.